Below, 2 T cell receptor beta chains from the same sample are listed, as sequenced in a study of regulatory dendritic cells for organ transplantation. Sequencing was performed with immunoSEQ multiplex PCR; in TCRdb, only in-frame clones are kept and a portion is missing. The sample records about 34,000 clones, approximately 91% being singletons. The specimen sequenced was naive CD4+ T cells from blood. The subset is: CD45RA+ naive T cells. The receptors shown here come from a human donor in good health.

This rearrangement joins TRBV7-9 to TRBJ1-1; perhaps TRBD1 as D (5 bases). Germline V lookup: CDR1 SEHNR, CDR2 FQNEAQ (reference sequence). Trimming shortened V by 4 bases and J by 7 bases, and 16 bases separated the two germline ends. This CDR3 contains 14 residues. CDR3 region: CASSSLSGGDEAFF. Here the CDR3 DNA reads TGTGCCAGCAGCTCCCTTTCCGGGGGGGATGAAGCTTTCTTT.

The chain couples TRBV28 to TRBJ2-7, with D uncertain. The CDR3 contains 13 residues. Looked up from germline, CDR1 is MDHEN and CDR2 is SYDVKM. Trimming took 3 bases from V and 7 from J, leaving 13 bases between them. The CDR3 sequence: CASSFPSQEEQYF. In nucleotides, the CDR3 is TGTGCCAGCAGTTTCCCAAGCCAGGAGGAGCAGTACTTC.